The 18 T cell receptor beta chains below were found in one sample sequenced in a study of glioma-infiltrating T cells. Using RNA template, CDR3s of TCR alpha and beta were amplified with iRepertoire arm-PCR. TCRdb re-called the multiplex PCR reads through MiXCR, storing one row per CDR3 protein. The sample lists about 130,000 distinct CDR3 sequences, under 30% occurring once. Sequencing used glioma tissue, nonneoplastic brain tissue, or PBMCs (not recorded which). Receptors originate from a human donor with low-grade glioma or glioblastoma, undergoing nonglioma brain surgery, or in good health (not recorded which).

This clonotype was seen ten or more times. The chain recombines TRBV20-1 with TRBJ2-5, with D uncertain. The germline V gene encodes CDR1 DFQATT and CDR2 SNEGSKA (reference sequence). The CDR3 has 15 residues. The V end was cut by 6 bases, the J end by 0 bases, with 17 bases between. The CDR3 DNA reads as TGCAGTGCAAAGGACCCTTCGGGCTACCAAGAGACCCAGTACTTC. Its translation: CSAKDPSGYQETQYF.

Of note for this clonotype: As the CDR3 is not closed by the conserved phenylalanine or tryptophan, this likely results from a read error. The chain links TRBV2 to TRBJ1-1; D might be TRBD1 (5 bases). The V gene lost 7 bases and the J gene lost 11 bases, with 23 bases spanning the gap. The CDR3 is made up of 14 amino acids. Germline V gives CDR1 SNHLY, CDR2 FYNNEI. In nucleotides, the CDR3 is TGTGCCAGCAAAGGGGATCTTCCCTACCCACGGGCTTTCTCT. This encodes CASKGDLPYPRAFS.

This clonotype has just a few counts. V usage is TRBV7-2 and J usage is TRBJ1-5; no clear D. Germline CDR1 and CDR2: SGHTA and FQGNSA. This CDR3 comprises 18 residues. The V end was cut by 1 base, the J end by 7 bases, with 23 bases between. The CDR3 DNA reads TGTGCCAGCAGCTTAGTCGTAGCGACATCCACCGCACGGCAGCCCCAGCATTTT. Residues: CASSLVVATSTARQPQHF. The full variable domain, its missing parts supplied by reference TRBV7-2 and TRBJ1-5, is GAGVSQSPSNKVTEKGKDVELRCDPISGHTALYWYRQSLGQGLEFLIYFQGNSAPDKSGLPSDRFSAERTGGSVSTLTIQRTQQEDSAVYLCASSLVVATSTARQPQHFGDGTRLSIL.

At least ten counts were recorded for this clonotype. CDR3 protein: CASSYSPAAGGTDTQYF. CDR3 nucleotides: TGTGCCAGCAGTTACTCCCCCGCAGCGGGGGGGACAGATACGCAGTATTTT. This rearrangement joins TRBV6-6 to TRBJ2-3; 10 bases fit TRBD2. Germline-derived CDR1 and CDR2 are MNHNY and SVGAGI (reference sequence). The CDR3 runs 17 residues. With V trimmed by 0 bases and J by 3 bases, 6 bases remained unmatched.

V usage is TRBV29-1 and J usage is TRBJ1-3, with D possibly matching TRBD1 (6 bases). The CDR3 has 12 residues. Trimming stripped 7 bases from V and 2 bases from J, with 9 bases between. Looked up from germline, CDR1 is SQVTM and CDR2 is ANQGSEA. CDR3 region: CSGRGAGNTIYF. CDR3 DNA sequence: TGCAGCGGCAGGGGTGCTGGAAACACCATATATTTT.

This clonotype has a count of ten or more. The chain is built from TRBV4-1 and TRBJ2-7, with 9 bases lining up with TRBD1. V lost 1 base to trimming and J lost 6 bases; unmatched junction nucleotides: 1. This CDR3 is 13 amino acids long. Germline V gives CDR1 MGHRA, CDR2 YSYEKL. CDR3 protein: CASSQVTGGEQYV. In DNA form, the CDR3 reads TGCGCCAGCAGCCAAGTGACAGGGGGCGAGCAGTACGTC.

This clonotype was recorded a few times. This chain joins TRBV5-4 and TRBJ2-3; 8 bases are shared with TRBD2. Germline CDR1 reads SGHNT; CDR2 reads YYREEE (reference sequence). Germline trimming cut 4 bases from V and 5 bases from J; bases unmatched to any gene: 6. The CDR3 is 14 amino acids. The CDR3 DNA reads as TGTGCCAGCAGCCCGGGACTAGGAATAGATACGCAGTATTTT. It specifies CASSPGLGIDTQYF. Together with reference TRBV5-4 and TRBJ2-3, the CDR3 gives the full variable domain: ETGVTQSPTHLIKTRGQQVTLRCSSQSGHNTVSWYQQALGQGPQFIFQYYREEENGRGNFPPRFSGLQFPNYSSELNVNALELDDSALYLCASSPGLGIDTQYFGPGTRLTVL.

This clonotype was seen many times. This rearrangement joins TRBV20-1 to TRBJ2-1; the match to TRBD2 covers 9 bases. V was clipped by 1 base and J by 1 base; unmatched bases: 11. Germline CDR1 DFQATT, CDR2 SNEGSKA (reference sequence). CDR3 size: 18 residues. This CDR3 reads CSARGIRASGASYNEQFF. The CDR3 coding sequence is TGCAGTGCTAGAGGGATAAGGGCTAGCGGGGCTTCCTACAATGAGCAGTTCTTC.

The chain couples TRBV24-1 to TRBJ2-5; 8 bases map to TRBD1. Unmatched junction bases numbered 8, after V lost 10 bases and J lost 2 bases. The CDR3 runs 14 residues. Germline V gives CDR1 KGHDR, CDR2 SFDVKD. Here the CDR3 reads CATSQGVSQETQYF. CDR3 nucleotide sequence: TGTGCCACTTCACAGGGGGTTTCGCAAGAGACCCAGTACTTC.

The rearrangement joins TRBV6-1 to TRBJ1-4; the D gene is possibly TRBD1 (5 bases). The CDR3 totals 13 residues. The V gene lost 6 bases and the J gene lost 5 bases, with 10 bases spanning the gap. The germline CDR1 and CDR2 sequences are MNHNS and SASEGT. The CDR3 is CASSQTENEKLFF. In DNA, the CDR3 is TGTGCCAGCAGCCAGACAGAGAATGAAAAACTGTTTTTT.

This clonotype has ten or more counts. The chain combines TRBV6-1 with TRBJ2-1; 7 bases match TRBD2. J gave up 6 bases and V 8 bases, and 16 bases lay outside the gene matches. The CDR3 length is 16 residues. Germline CDR1 is MNHNS and CDR2 is SASEGT. CDR3 amino acids: CASRAPGGRFPNEQFF. DNA of the CDR3: TGTGCCAGCCGGGCCCCTGGCGGGAGATTCCCCAATGAGCAGTTCTTC.

The sample holds a few counts of this clonotype. The V gene is TRBV6-2 or TRBV6-3, the J gene TRBJ1-1, with unresolved D. The V end lost 4 bases, the J end lost 4 bases, and 16 bases lay between the germline ends. This CDR3 has 15 residues. Germline V gene lookup returns CDR1 MNHEY and CDR2 SVGEGT. The CDR3 sequence: CASSWAEGAGTEAFF. The CDR3 DNA sequence: TGTGCCAGCAGTTGGGCAGAGGGCGCGGGCACTGAAGCTTTCTTT.

V and J are TRBV4-1 and TRBJ2-5; TRBD1 matches 8 bases. Trimming took 0 bases from V and 3 from J; bases not matched to a gene: 6. This CDR3 spans 16 amino acids. CDR1 is MGHRA and CDR2 is YSYEKL in the germline V gene. In DNA form, the CDR3 reads TGCGCCAGCAGCCAAGATTCAGGGGGCTCCGAAGAGACCCAGTACTTC. Translating it yields CASSQDSGGSEETQYF.

This clonotype was detected ten times or more. J is TRBJ1-1 and V is TRBV28; D unclear. V was trimmed by 6 bases and J by 8 bases, leaving 13 bases between them. Germline loops: CDR1 MDHEN, CDR2 SYDVKM. This CDR3 has 12 amino acids. CDR3: CASRPFLGEAFF. The CDR3 nucleotides read TGTGCCAGCAGACCCTTCTTGGGCGAAGCTTTCTTT.

V and J are TRBV11-2 and TRBJ2-1; D remains ambiguous. The CDR3 extends over 15 amino acids. Germline lookup yields CDR1 SGHAT and CDR2 FQNNGV. Trimming took off 3 bases at V and 5 bases at J, with 14 bases between the two ends. The CDR3 region is CASSFGWATDNEQFF. The CDR3 DNA sequence: TGTGCCAGCAGCTTTGGCTGGGCTACCGACAATGAGCAGTTCTTC.

This clonotype was recorded at least ten times. The J gene is TRBJ2-3, the V gene TRBV4-2; the D gene is possibly TRBD2 (5 bases). CDR1 LGHNA and CDR2 YNFKEQ come from the germline V gene. V shed 0 bases and J shed 4 bases, with 14 bases lying between them. This CDR3 comprises 16 residues. The CDR3 sequence: CASSQDLGPGADTQYF. CDR3 DNA: TGTGCCAGCAGCCAAGATCTCGGCCCCGGGGCAGATACGCAGTATTTT.

This clonotype has just a few counts. The gene calls are TRBV6-6 and TRBJ2-7, with 7 bases lining up with TRBD2. V trimming: 4 bases; J trimming: 4 bases; junction bases outside the gene matches: 4. The CDR3 has 13 residues. The germline gives CDR1 MNHNY, CDR2 SVGAGI (reference sequence). The CDR3 DNA is TGTGCCAGCAGTTTCTCGCGGGGGTACGAGCAGTACGTC. This sequence encodes CASSFSRGYEQYV.

The sample holds a few counts of this clonotype. The DNA of the CDR3 is TGTGCCAAAAGCACAGACTATAGCAATCAGCCCCAGCATTTT. Translating gives CAKSTDYSNQPQHF. The V call is TRBV2, the J call TRBJ1-5; no clear D gene. Germline V gives CDR1 SNHLY, CDR2 FYNNEI. The CDR3 runs 14 residues. V gave up 10 bases and J gave up 0 bases, with 13 bases separating them.